A single sample gave rise to the 27 T cell receptor beta chains below, sequenced in a study of blood T cell repertoires in COVID-19. The protocol was immunoSEQ multiplex PCR, while the TCRdb copy is restricted to in-frame clones and leaves out a portion. This sample carries under 200,000 clones, approximately 86% of them seen once, and the ten largest clones take under 3.5%. Sequencing was carried out using peripheral blood. The receptors shown here come from a man aged 65-85 years with acute or convalescent COVID-19.

The chain is built from TRBV28 and TRBJ2-1, with D hard to call. Trimming took 11 bases from V and 2 from J, leaving 7 bases between them. The CDR3 extends over 11 amino acids. Germline V CDR1 and CDR2: MDHEN, SYDVKM. For the CDR3, the DNA is TGTGCCTCCTCTACCTACAATGAGCAGTTCTTC. It encodes CASSTYNEQFF. Filled out from reference TRBV28 and TRBJ2-1, the complete variable domain reads DVKVTQSSRYLVKRTGEKVFLECVQDMDHENMFWYRQDPGLGLRLIYFSYDVKMKEKGDIPEGYSVSREKKERFSLILESASTNQTSMYLCASSTYNEQFFGPGTRLTVL.

The V call is TRBV10-3, the J call TRBJ2-3; 8 bases are a match to TRBD1. The CDR3 consists of 15 residues. J lost 0 bases, V lost 6 bases, and 5 bases had no gene match. Germline assignment: CDR1 ENHRY and CDR2 SYGVKD. CDR3 sequence reads: CAIRPDRASTDTQYF. CDR3 DNA sequence: TGTGCCATCAGACCGGACAGGGCTAGCACAGATACGCAGTATTTT.

This sequence joins TRBV30 and TRBJ1-4; 10 nucleotides line up with TRBD1. The germline CDR1 and CDR2 sequences are GTSNPN and SVGIG (reference sequence). Unmatched junction bases numbered 4, after V lost 5 bases and J lost 4 bases. This CDR3 comprises 14 residues. The CDR3 DNA is TGTGCCTGGGGGGGACAGGGGCTTAATGAAAAACTGTTTTTT. Its translation: CAWGGQGLNEKLFF. Variable domain in full (rest from reference TRBV30 and TRBJ1-4): SQTIHQWPATLVQPVGSPLSLECTVEGTSNPNLYWYRQAAGRGLQLLFYSVGIGQISSEVPQNLSASRPQDRQFILSSKKLLLSDSGFYLCAWGGQGLNEKLFFGSGTQLSVL.

This clone has a handful of counts. The CDR3 is CASSRTGMSHEQYF. In DNA, the CDR3 is TGTGCCAGCAGCAGGACAGGGATGAGCCACGAGCAGTACTTC. The chain recombines TRBV13 with TRBJ2-7, with 8 positions matching TRBD1. Trimming at V came to 5 bases and at J to 5 bases, leaving 8 bases not matched to a gene. The CDR3 has 14 residues. Germline V gives CDR1 PRHDT, CDR2 FYEKMQ (reference sequence).

V is TRBV20-1 and J is TRBJ2-1; the D is unclear. CDR1 is DFQATT and CDR2 is SNEGSKA in the germline V gene (reference sequence). V was clipped by 6 bases and J by 0 bases, with 3 bases between them. The CDR3 covers 11 residues. The CDR3 DNA reads as TGCAGTGCCAGCTCCTACAATGAGCAGTTCTTC. Protein product: CSASSYNEQFF.

The J gene is TRBJ1-1, the V gene TRBV19; D is possibly TRBD1 (5 bases). V dropped 0 bases and J dropped 0 bases, with 8 bases sitting between them. CDR3 length: 15 amino acids. Per the germline V gene, CDR1 is LNHDA and CDR2 is SQIVND (reference sequence). CDR3 bases: TGTGCCAGTAGTATAGAGGGGGGTTTGAACACTGAAGCTTTCTTT. Its protein is CASSIEGGLNTEAFF.

V and J are TRBV2 and TRBJ2-1; 9 nucleotides match TRBD2. Germline assignment: CDR1 SNHLY and CDR2 FYNNEI. This CDR3 comprises 14 residues. Germline trimming cut 7 bases from V and 5 bases from J; bases unmatched to any gene: 6. The CDR3 protein is CASTGLAIHNEQFF. In nucleotides, the CDR3 is TGTGCCAGCACCGGACTAGCGATACACAATGAGCAGTTCTTC.

This chain links TRBV20-1 with TRBJ1-1, with D unclear. Germline V gene sequence: CDR1 DFQATT, CDR2 SNEGSKA (reference sequence). CDR3 length: 11 amino acids. V lost 0 bases and J lost 13, with 12 bases in between. CDR3 coding DNA: TGCAGTGCTAGAGATTTGCCTATCGATTTCTTT. The encoded protein is CSARDLPIDFF.

V and J are TRBV15 and TRBJ2-2, with 7 nucleotides matching TRBD2. This CDR3 comprises 15 residues. J lost 3 bases, V lost 5 bases, and 6 bases had no gene match. Germline V gene lookup returns CDR1 LNHNV and CDR2 YYDKDF (reference sequence). The CDR3 DNA sequence: TGTGCCACCAGCCGGGGCGGGGGAGACACCGGGGAGCTGTTTTTT. The encoded protein is CATSRGGGDTGELFF. The whole variable domain, filled in from reference TRBV15 and TRBJ2-2, reads DAMVIQNPRYQVTQFGKPVTLSCSQTLNHNVMYWYQQKSSQAPKLLFHYYDKDFNNEADTPDNFQSRRPNTSFCFLDIRSPGLGDTAMYLCATSRGGGDTGELFFGEGSRLTVL.

CDR3 sequence reads: CASSPGTSGRAGELFF. CDR3 sequence (DNA): TGCGCCAGCAGTCCCGGGACTAGCGGGAGAGCCGGGGAGCTGTTTTTT. The chain joins TRBV10-2 to TRBJ2-2; 14 nucleotides line up with TRBD2. CDR3 size: 16 residues. V shed 5 bases, J shed 6 bases, and the junction held 5 bases outside the gene matches. Germline V gene data show CDR1 as WSHSY and CDR2 as SAAADI.

The chain links TRBV5-6 to TRBJ2-5; 9 bases are a match to TRBD1. Germline CDR1 is SGHDT and CDR2 is YYEEEE. J lost 7 bases, V lost 3 bases, and 7 bases had no gene match. The CDR3 extends over 14 amino acids. The CDR3 nucleotides read TGTGCCAGCAGCTCTTCGGGACAGGGCGGGACCCAGTACTTC. Its protein product is CASSSSGQGGTQYF.

V usage is TRBV4-2 and J usage is TRBJ1-5; TRBD1 is a possible D gene (5 bases). Germline CDR1 is LGHNA and CDR2 is YNFKEQ. The CDR3 extends over 19 amino acids. The V end was cut by 0 bases, the J end by 0 bases, with 18 bases between. CDR3 loop: CASSQDHRGLIYSNQPQHF. The DNA for the CDR3 is TGTGCCAGCAGCCAAGATCATAGGGGACTCATTTATAGCAATCAGCCCCAGCATTTT.

The rearrangement links TRBV6-1 to TRBJ1-5; D remains unclear. This CDR3 is built from 13 residues. Germline assignment: CDR1 MNHNS and CDR2 SASEGT. The ends were cut back, 2 bases at V and 4 bases at J, with 6 bases in the middle. The CDR3 region has the DNA TGTGCCAGCAGTGAATTCATTAATCAGCCCCAGCATTTT. It encodes CASSEFINQPQHF.

This clone has more than one count but fewer than ten. The chain recombines TRBV28 with TRBJ2-3, with D unresolved. This CDR3 comprises 14 residues. V was trimmed by 3 bases and J by 3 bases, leaving 10 bases between them. CDR1 is MDHEN and CDR2 is SYDVKM in the germline V gene. CDR3 sequence reads: CASSFLAGTDTQYF. The CDR3 DNA reads TGTGCCAGCAGTTTCCTGGCAGGAACAGATACGCAGTATTTT.

This rearrangement joins TRBV4-1 to TRBJ1-6, with a possible D match to TRBD1 (6 bases). The CDR3 contains 15 residues. CDR1 MGHRA and CDR2 YSYEKL come from the germline V gene. V lost 4 bases to trimming and J lost 7 bases, with 14 bases between them. The CDR3 region is CASSREGRGNSPLHF. The CDR3 DNA follows: TGCGCCAGCAGCCGGGAGGGGAGGGGGAATTCACCCCTCCACTTT.

This chain links TRBV2 with TRBJ2-5; 9 nucleotides line up with TRBD1. The CDR3 contains 13 residues. The germline CDR1 and CDR2 sequences are SNHLY and FYNNEI. V was pared by 7 bases and J by 5 bases, with 5 bases of the junction left unmatched. CDR3 sequence (DNA): TGTGCCAGCACGGGACAGGGTAGGGAGACCCAGTACTTC. This gives the protein CASTGQGRETQYF.

The chain recombines TRBV28 with TRBJ2-4; 10 nucleotides line up with TRBD1. V was pared by 8 bases and J by 10 bases, with 11 bases of the junction left unmatched. This CDR3 is built from 14 residues. Per the germline V gene, CDR1 is MDHEN and CDR2 is SYDVKM. CDR3 sequence: CASSSGTGELIQYF. CDR3 sequence (DNA): TGTGCCAGCTCTTCCGGGACAGGGGAATTGATTCAGTACTTC. The full variable domain, completed using reference TRBV28 and TRBJ2-4, is DVKVTQSSRYLVKRTGEKVFLECVQDMDHENMFWYRQDPGLGLRLIYFSYDVKMKEKGDIPEGYSVSREKKERFSLILESASTNQTSMYLCASSSGTGELIQYFGAGTRLSVL.

Remarks on this clone: Other DNA sequences in the same sample also yield this CDR3. The chain employs TRBV6-2 or TRBV6-3 and TRBJ2-5; tentative D call: TRBD2 (6 bases). Between the trimmed V and J ends, which lost 3 bases and 5 bases, there was a span of 7 bases. Germline values: CDR1 MNHEY, CDR2 SVGEGT. There are 12 residues in the CDR3. The CDR3 is CASSYAGETQYF. The CDR3 region has the DNA TGTGCCAGCAGTTATGCGGGGGAGACCCAGTACTTC.

This chain joins TRBV5-1 and TRBJ2-3; no firm D call. V was trimmed by 1 base and J by 5 bases, leaving 8 bases between them. This CDR3 contains 13 residues. Germline CDR1 and CDR2: SGHRS and YFSETQ. CDR3 in amino acids: CASSLFNLDTQYF. DNA of the CDR3: TGCGCCAGCAGCTTGTTTAATCTAGATACGCAGTATTTT.

This chain connects TRBV6-2 or TRBV6-3 to TRBJ2-7; 10 bases agree with TRBD1. J gave up 0 bases and V 6 bases, and 5 bases lay outside the gene matches. Germline CDR1 and CDR2: MNHEY and SVGEGT. This CDR3 has 15 residues. The CDR3 DNA follows: TGTGCCAGCAGCACGGACAGGGGGGGCTCCTACGAGCAGTACTTC. Translating it yields CASSTDRGGSYEQYF.

The V gene is TRBV9, the J gene TRBJ2-1; tentative D call: TRBD1 (6 bases). The CDR3 runs to 15 residues. V lost 4 bases and J lost 2, with 13 bases in between. Germline V CDR1 and CDR2: SGDLS, YYNGEE. The CDR3 loop reads CASSLARGAYNEQFF. CDR3 DNA sequence: TGTGCCAGCAGCCTCGCCAGGGGAGCCTACAATGAGCAGTTCTTC.

V gene TRBV15 combines with J gene TRBJ1-2, with 7 bases fitting TRBD1. CDR1 is LNHNV, CDR2 YYDKDF, per germline (reference sequence). The CDR3 has 17 residues. J gave up 3 bases and V 2 bases, and 12 bases lay outside the gene matches. CDR3 sequence (DNA): TGTGCCACCAGCAGAAGACAGGGAGCCAGAGGAGACTATGGCTACACCTTC. Translation: CATSRRQGARGDYGYTF.

The chain employs TRBV29-1 and TRBJ2-1, with 10 bases identical to TRBD2. CDR1 SQVTM and CDR2 ANQGSEA come from the germline V gene. The CDR3 is 16 amino acids. V was pared by 5 bases and J by 1 base, with 8 bases of the junction left unmatched. The CDR3 loop reads CSVSSSGGESYNEQFF. In DNA form, the CDR3 reads TGCAGCGTTTCCTCTAGCGGGGGTGAATCCTACAATGAGCAGTTCTTC.

The V and J genes are TRBV5-4 and TRBJ1-1; D is ambiguous. Per the germline V gene, CDR1 is SGHNT and CDR2 is YYREEE (reference sequence). V lost 0 bases and J lost 0, with 9 bases in between. The CDR3 contains 15 residues. CDR3 region: CASSLAARVNTEAFF. In nucleotides, the CDR3 is TGTGCCAGCAGCTTGGCAGCGAGGGTGAACACTGAAGCTTTCTTT.

CDR3 bases: TGCGCCAGCAGGGGACTCAGGCCCAATGAGCAGTTCTTC. Its translation: CASRGLRPNEQFF. V gene TRBV10-1 combines with J gene TRBJ2-1, with a weak D call TRBD2 (6 bases). This CDR3 is built from 13 residues. Trimming cost V 6 bases and J 6 bases, with 12 bases left between them. Germline assignment: CDR1 WNHNN and CDR2 SYGVQD (reference sequence).

The V and J genes are TRBV3-1 (or the pseudogene TRBV3-2) and TRBJ2-3, with TRBD2 matching 7 bases. This CDR3 is built from 17 residues. Germline values: CDR1 LGHDT, CDR2 YNNKEL (reference sequence). Trimming took 4 bases from V and 2 from J; bases not matched to a gene: 12. The CDR3 here is CASSRITSAPYTDTQYF. In nucleotides, the CDR3 is TGTGCCAGCAGCCGGATCACTAGCGCACCGTACACAGATACGCAGTATTTT.

V gene TRBV12-2 combines with J gene TRBJ2-3; TRBD1, the D gene given by the table, was not confirmed from the DNA. TRBV12-2 is recorded as a pseudogene. The CDR3 consists of 13 residues. The CDR3 sequence is CASRLATGDTQYF. CDR3 bases: TGTGCAAGTCGCTTAGCGACAGGTGATACGCAGTATTTT.